The clone carrying this T cell receptor beta chain was recorded only once. In the original analysis: Using reference gene primer amplification, nucleated cell counts were estimated. Using immunoSEQ multiplex PCR, the repertoire was profiled, and TCRdb retains in-frame clones only, with some absent. The DNA was the basis for D and trimming; V, J and clone size are from that table. The data show approximately 80,000 clones, with more than 75% seen just once and about 7.8% held by the top ten. The CDR3 is 22 amino acids. In germline, CDR1 is KGHDR, CDR2 SFDVKD. Trimming removed 4 bases from V and 1 base from J; junction bases left unmatched: 23. This sample stems from a study of blood T cell repertoires in COVID-19. Study details: Spain, Italy and the United States supplied samples that represented acute and convalescent COVID-19. T cells, B-cell-depleted T cells, or PBMCs supplied cDNA or gDNA.

This TCR was sampled from a man aged 50 to 60 with active COVID-19. This chain links TRBV24-1 with TRBJ2-3; TRBD2 agrees at 9 bases. The specimen was peripheral blood. This CDR3 reads CATSDSGARRGGLLSGTDTQYF. The CDR3 DNA sequence: TGTGCCACCAGTGACTCAGGGGCTAGGCGGGGGGGCCTGTTGAGTGGCACAGATACGCAGTATTTT.